The TCR beta chain described here comes from a study of shared clonotypes between healthy human individuals. The wider study: The cohort had a couple of women and a few men, ages 18 to 49. Per donor, three plates held CD4 naive cells, three held CD4 memory, two held CD8 naive and one held CD8 memory. Study-wide findings and caveats: The study sampled only blood, and tissue repertoires likely differ.

Germline CDR1 SGHRS, CDR2 YFSETQ. The CDR3 has 15 residues. V lost 0 bases and J lost 2, with 8 bases in between. The split of CD4+ cells yielded CD45RA+ naive and CD45RA-negative memory subsets. Remarks on this clone: What it recognizes is unknown. Different DNA sequences within this sample yield the same CDR3.

Repertoires were generated with immunoSEQ multiplex PCR, while TCRdb's copy carries only in-frame clones and drops some. The sample holds about 2.4 million clones, over 85% seen once. Sequencing was performed on naive CD4+ T cells from PBMCs. Specified subset: CD45RA+ positively selected. This rearrangement joins TRBV5-1 to TRBJ2-2; D is perhaps TRBD1 (6 bases). This receptor was identified in a man aged 18 to 30 in good health. Some clones in this sample may be carry-over from other donors' samples. The CDR3 loop reads CASSLGTVNTGELFF. The CDR3 nucleotides read TGCGCCAGCAGCTTGGGGACAGTCAACACCGGGGAGCTGTTTTTT.